The clone carrying this T cell receptor (beta chain) was detected only a few times. TCRdb re-called the 5' RACE reads through MiXCR, storing one row per CDR3 protein. The sample has fewer than 650,000 distinct CDR3 sequences; about a fifth are singletons. The ends lost 8 bases at V and 5 bases at J; junction bases unmatched: 5. The CDR3 extends over 13 amino acids. Per germline, CDR1 LGHDT and CDR2 YNNKEL (reference sequence). This sample was included in a study of T cells after yellow fever vaccination. Study-wide context: With SMART-Seq v4 Ultra Low Input, the fractions containing low cell numbers were prepared.

This TCR came from a man between 18 and 29 years old who received the YFV17D yellow fever vaccine. The sequencing used PBMCs, collected roughly 20 days after the first yellow fever vaccination. The V and J genes are TRBV3-1 and TRBJ2-4, with TRBD1 matching over 8 bases. CDR3 DNA sequence: TGTGCCAGCGGCAGGGGGCGCGAAAACATTCAGTACTTC. Translation: CASGRGRENIQYF.